Below are 26 T cell receptor beta chains sequenced from a single sample in a study of T cell responses to AZD1222 COVID-19 vaccine (dated by TCRdb to 2020 to 2022). The time point label for this specimen denotes: baseline before first vaccination. Receptor libraries were prepared by the immunoSEQ multiplex PCR assay. The clones in this table, taken by TCRdb from immuneACCESS, are in-frame only. Not every clone is retained; where verified, under half of the shortfall comes from an unresolved V gene, and the cause of the rest is unknown. The table for this sample lists 110,000 or so clones; 82% of them were counted only once. The ten largest account for 4.5% to 6% of the sample. The sequenced sample was peripheral blood, obtained on day 0 of AZD1222 vaccination. The receptors stem from an adult in good health.

The rearrangement joins TRBV20-1 to TRBJ2-1, with 10 bases identical to TRBD2. Trimming cost V 3 bases and J 5 bases; bases outside gene matches: 4. CDR1 and CDR2 from the germline V gene are DFQATT and SNEGSKA (reference sequence). This CDR3 contains 14 residues. In DNA form, the CDR3 reads TGCAGTGCTAGTCGGACTAGCGGACACAATGAGCAGTTCTTC. It specifies CSASRTSGHNEQFF.

J is TRBJ2-3 and V is TRBV4-1, with 9 bases aligning to TRBD2. Trimming removed 0 bases from V and 6 bases from J; junction bases left unmatched: 4. The CDR3 has 15 residues. CDR1 is MGHRA and CDR2 is YSYEKL in the germline V gene. The CDR3 sequence is CASSQDRGGADTQYF. The CDR3 DNA reads TGCGCCAGCAGCCAAGATCGCGGGGGGGCCGATACGCAGTATTTT.

The chain uses TRBV9 and TRBJ2-5; 9 bases map to TRBD2. The CDR3 runs 15 residues. Germline loops: CDR1 SGDLS, CDR2 YYNGEE. V trimming: 5 bases; J trimming: 5 bases; junction bases outside the gene matches: 10. The CDR3 reads CASSALGTSYETQYF. Here the CDR3 DNA reads TGTGCCAGCAGTGCCCTTGGGACTAGCTATGAGACCCAGTACTTC. The whole variable domain, filled in from reference TRBV9 and TRBJ2-5, reads DSGVTQTPKHLITATGQRVTLRCSPRSGDLSVYWYQQSLDQGLQFLIQYYNGEERAKGNILERFSAQQFPDLHSELNLSSLELGDSALYFCASSALGTSYETQYFGPGTRLLVL.

CDR3 in DNA: TGTGCCAGTAGACAACAGGGACCCACTGAAGCTTTCTTT. Residues: CASRQQGPTEAFF. This chain links TRBV19 with TRBJ1-1, with a weak D call TRBD1 (6 bases). Germline V gives CDR1 LNHDA, CDR2 SQIVND (reference sequence). Trimming removed 6 bases from V and 4 bases from J, with 12 bases in between. There are 13 residues in the CDR3.

The table lists this clone with a count of one. This chain uses TRBV27 with TRBJ1-3, with a tentative D call TRBD1 (6 bases). CDR1 is MNHEY and CDR2 is SMNVEV in the germline V gene (reference sequence). V was clipped by 6 bases and J by 1 base, with 16 bases between them. The CDR3 is 16 residues long. This CDR3 reads CASSLRGGESGNTIYF. In DNA form, the CDR3 reads TGTGCCAGCAGCCTCAGGGGTGGAGAGTCTGGAAACACCATATATTTT.

The chain is built from TRBV7-2 and TRBJ2-6; D may be TRBD2 (6 bases). Germline-derived CDR1 and CDR2 are SGHTA and FQGNSA. Trimming took 3 bases from V and 2 from J, leaving 8 bases between them. This CDR3 is built from 15 residues. The CDR3 loop is CASSFGGTGANVLTF. The CDR3 DNA follows: TGTGCCAGCAGCTTTGGGGGGACTGGGGCCAACGTCCTGACTTTC.

The J gene is TRBJ1-4, the V gene TRBV2, with D possibly matching TRBD1 (5 bases). Germline loops: CDR1 SNHLY, CDR2 FYNNEI. V was trimmed by 2 bases and J by 5 bases, leaving 12 bases between them. The CDR3 has 15 residues. The CDR3 here is CASSEIGAENEKLFF. DNA for the CDR3: TGTGCCAGCAGTGAAATCGGGGCAGAGAATGAAAAACTGTTTTTT.

The genes are TRBV16 and TRBJ1-1, with D maybe TRBD1 (5 bases). CDR3 length equals 15 residues. Germline loops: CDR1 KGHSY, CDR2 FQNENV. V was cut by 4 bases and J by 8 bases, with 20 bases left in between. The CDR3 region is CASSRDSLGFLEAFF. In DNA, the CDR3 is TGTGCCAGCAGCCGCGACAGTCTTGGCTTCTTAGAAGCTTTCTTT.

The CDR3 protein is CASRPPGQGRYEQYF. CDR3 sequence (DNA): TGTGCCAGCAGACCCCCGGGACAGGGGCGGTACGAGCAGTACTTC. The J gene is TRBJ2-7, the V gene TRBV7-9, with TRBD1 matching 10 bases. V dropped 6 bases and J dropped 4; count of bases not matched to a gene: 9. Germline CDR1 reads SEHNR; CDR2 reads FQNEAQ (reference sequence). The CDR3 runs to 15 residues.

The chain carries TRBV5-5 and TRBJ2-2; 8 bases map to TRBD1. From germline, CDR1 is SGHKS and CDR2 YYEKEE (reference sequence). The CDR3 has 14 amino acids. V was pared by 5 bases and J by 7 bases, with 7 bases of the junction left unmatched. In DNA form, the CDR3 reads TGTGCCAGCAGAACGGACAGGGTGGGCGGGGAGCTGTTTTTT. Residues: CASRTDRVGGELFF.

This sequence joins TRBV5-1 and TRBJ1-6; TRBD1 is a possible D gene (5 bases). Germline assignment: CDR1 SGHRS and CDR2 YFSETQ. Trimming removed 0 bases from V and 10 bases from J, with 20 bases in between. The length of the CDR3 is 17 residues. DNA of the CDR3: TGCGCCAGCAGCTTGGGGCAGGGCCCGCGATTTGGGTCACCCCTCCACTTT. This encodes CASSLGQGPRFGSPLHF.

The chain is built from TRBV12-5 and TRBJ1-1; 10 bases are a match to TRBD1. After removal of 0 bases from V and 5 bases from J, the junction contained 6 bases not matched to a gene. CDR3 size: 16 residues. Germline lookup yields CDR1 LGHNT and CDR2 FRNRAP. CDR3 residues: CASGLVLTGGRTEAFF. For the CDR3, the DNA is TGTGCTAGTGGTTTGGTATTGACAGGGGGCAGGACTGAAGCTTTCTTT.

The chain uses TRBV2 and TRBJ1-2; maybe TRBD1 (5 bases). The CDR3 runs 16 residues. Trimming shortened V by 1 base and J by 4 bases, and 16 bases separated the two germline ends. Germline lookup yields CDR1 SNHLY and CDR2 FYNNEI. The CDR3 here is CASSEVTGTGGYGYTF. The CDR3 bases are TGTGCCAGCAGTGAAGTGACGGGAACAGGAGGCTATGGCTACACCTTC. The complete variable domain, with remaining parts taken from reference TRBV2 and TRBJ1-2, reads EPEVTQTPSHQVTQMGQEVILRCVPISNHLYFYWYRQILGQKVEFLVSFYNNEISEKSEIFDDQFSVERPDGSNFTLKIRSTKLEDSAMYFCASSEVTGTGGYGYTFGSGTRLTVV.

This chain connects TRBV19 to TRBJ1-5; 8 bases line up with TRBD1. There are 16 residues in the CDR3. Germline CDR1 reads LNHDA; CDR2 reads SQIVND (reference sequence). J gave up 6 bases and V 5 bases, and 12 bases lay outside the gene matches. The CDR3 DNA follows: TGTGCCAGTAGTCTCTACCCTCCAGGGGGCGGTCAGCCCCAGCATTTT. It translates to CASSLYPPGGGQPQHF.

This rearrangement joins TRBV6-1 to TRBJ1-2, with D perhaps matching TRBD1 (5 bases). Germline V gene data show CDR1 as MNHNS and CDR2 as SASEGT. V was trimmed by 2 bases and J by 1 base, leaving 11 bases between them. The CDR3 contains 15 residues. The CDR3 loop is CASSELTGGNYGYTF. The CDR3 nucleotides are TGTGCCAGCAGTGAACTCACAGGCGGTAACTATGGCTACACCTTC.

This clone was recorded only once. The chain has TRBV19 and TRBJ2-7, with TRBD1 identical over 7 bases. There are 13 residues in the CDR3. Germline CDR1 LNHDA, CDR2 SQIVND (reference sequence). V trimming: 8 bases; J trimming: 2 bases; junction bases outside the gene matches: 6. This CDR3 is CASRRQGAYEQYF. CDR3 nucleotide sequence: TGTGCCAGTCGTCGACAGGGAGCCTACGAGCAGTACTTC.

The V call is TRBV12-3 or TRBV12-4, the J call TRBJ1-2; possible D gene TRBD1, 6 bases. The CDR3 is made up of 13 amino acids. Trimming shortened V by 3 bases and J by 4 bases, and 9 bases separated the two germline ends. CDR3 DNA: TGTGCCAGCAGTTTGACAGGCCTCTATGGCTACACCTTC. Translation gives CASSLTGLYGYTF.

Regarding this clone: At one of its ends the junction is not consistent with the germline gene, which may arise from a read error. The DNA for the CDR3 is TGTGCTAGCAGCTTAGGGGGGGCAGGGGTAGGTGAGCAGTTCTTC. This codes for CASSLGGAGVGEQFF. J is TRBJ2-1 and V is TRBV7-7; possibly TRBD2 for D (7 bases). Germline loops: CDR1 SSHAT, CDR2 FNYEAQ (reference sequence). The CDR3 totals 15 residues.

The V gene is TRBV7-2, the J gene TRBJ2-1, with 8 bases identical to TRBD2. Germline trimming cut 1 base from V and 0 bases from J; bases unmatched to any gene: 8. There are 18 residues in the CDR3. Germline lookup yields CDR1 SGHTA and CDR2 FQGNSA. The CDR3 protein is CASSLGLGGGSSYNEQFF. The CDR3 DNA is TGTGCCAGCAGCTTAGGTTTGGGCGGGGGGTCCTCCTACAATGAGCAGTTCTTC.

The genes are TRBV4-3 and TRBJ1-3; weak D call: TRBD1 (6 bases). This CDR3 is 14 amino acids long. The V end lost 3 bases, the J end lost 6 bases, and 12 bases lay between the germline ends. CDR1 is LGHNA and CDR2 is YSLEER in the germline V gene. The CDR3 DNA follows: TGCGCCAGCAGCCAGTCCGGGACAAAAAACACCATATATTTT. Encoded protein: CASSQSGTKNTIYF.

The chain couples TRBV19 to TRBJ1-4, with D tentatively TRBD1 (5 bases). The V end lost 5 bases, the J end lost 0 bases, and 7 bases lay between the germline ends. Germline CDR1 LNHDA, CDR2 SQIVND (reference sequence). The CDR3 sequence is 14 residues long. CDR3 bases: TGTGCCAGTAGTGGGGGAGCAACTAATGAAAAACTGTTTTTT. Translated, it gives CASSGGATNEKLFF.

The gene calls are TRBV12-3 or TRBV12-4 and TRBJ2-5, with no clear D. With 6 bases removed from V and 7 bases from J, the gap between germline ends came to 9 bases. The CDR3 totals 11 residues. DNA of the CDR3: TGTGCCAGCAGCCTGACCGGGACCCAGTACTTC. Translating it yields CASSLTGTQYF.

The V call is TRBV10-2, the J call TRBJ1-5, with 8 bases aligning to TRBD1. The CDR3 spans 14 residues. CDR1 and CDR2 from the germline V gene are WSHSY and SAAADI. V lost 4 bases, J lost 4 bases, and 3 bases stayed unmatched. The CDR3 loop is CASSGTGSNQPQHF. CDR3 coding DNA: TGCGCCAGCAGTGGGACAGGGTCAAATCAGCCCCAGCATTTT.

The chain couples TRBV14 to TRBJ1-1; D is uncertain. Trimming took off 5 bases at V and 3 bases at J, with 10 bases between the two ends. The germline CDR1 and CDR2 sequences are SGHDN and FVKESK. The length of the CDR3 is 13 residues. The DNA of the CDR3 is TGTGCCAGCAGCTTGGGTTTGGACACTGAAGCTTTCTTT. It codes for CASSLGLDTEAFF. Full variable domain (missing parts from reference TRBV14 and TRBJ1-1): EAGVTQFPSHSVIEKGQTVTLRCDPISGHDNLYWYRRVMGKEIKFLLHFVKESKQDESGMPNNRFLAERTGGTYSTLKVQPAELEDSGVYFCASSLGLDTEAFFGQGTRLTVV.

The genes are TRBV30 and TRBJ1-1; D is unclear. In germline, CDR1 is GTSNPN, CDR2 SVGIG (reference sequence). V gave up 0 bases and J gave up 2 bases, with 7 bases separating them. The CDR3 totals 13 residues. The CDR3 protein is CAWSVAGNTEAFF. Here the CDR3 DNA reads TGTGCCTGGAGTGTAGCGGGAAACACTGAAGCTTTCTTT.

The V call is TRBV11-2, the J call TRBJ2-5, with TRBD1 identical over 7 bases. This CDR3 region has 15 residues. Germline CDR1 SGHAT, CDR2 FQNNGV. With V trimmed by 4 bases and J by 3 bases, 8 bases remained unmatched. The CDR3 protein is CASSSTGTVEETQYF. CDR3 DNA sequence: TGTGCCAGCAGCTCTACCGGGACAGTTGAAGAGACCCAGTACTTC.